The T cell receptor (beta chain) under discussion was sequenced for a study of TIL therapy for anti-PD-1-resistant metastatic lung cancer. After removal of 6 bases from V and 4 bases from J, the junction contained 6 bases not matched to a gene. Germline CDR1 is MNHEY and CDR2 is SVGAGI. This CDR3 contains 14 residues. Sequencing used immunoSEQ v3. Sequenced by immunoSEQ multiplex PCR; TCRdb stores in-frame clones only, minus some. The sample has 60,000 or so clones, around 69% seen once; the top ten hold over 6.5%. Remarks on this clone: Its antigen is currently unknown.

As for time point: pre-treatment sample, taken before nivolumab and TIL therapy. Study-level findings and limits: After infusion, TIL clonotypes partly replaced peripheral T cells and declined over months.

The chain uses TRBV6-5 and TRBJ1-2, with 9 bases lining up with TRBD1. The clonotype comes from a person aged 25-85 years with non-small cell lung cancer. The source material was blood, sampled at baseline. DNA of the CDR3: TGTGCCAGCAGGGAGGACAGGGGAGGCTATGGCTACACCTTC. Protein product: CASREDRGGYGYTF.